This T cell receptor beta chain is from a study of identical twins. This clonotype was detected only a few times. TCRdb processed the 5' RACE reads anew with MiXCR; each CDR3 protein has one entry. The sample has about 1.7 million distinct CDR3 sequences; under 35% are singletons. This CDR3 is 14 amino acids long. J gave up 10 bases and V 8 bases, and 9 bases lay outside the gene matches. Germline V gene data show CDR1 as SNHLY and CDR2 as FYNNEI. The receptor was isolated from a newborn girl in good health. The V call is TRBV2, the J call TRBJ2-1; 12 bases line up with TRBD2. Sequenced input: cord blood. CDR3 sequence: CASLTSGRPQEQFF. CDR3 nucleotide sequence: TGTGCCAGCTTAACTAGCGGGAGGCCCCAAGAGCAGTTCTTC.